This record covers a single T cell receptor (beta chain). Its antigen is not identified. This record comes from a study of PD-L1 blockade in urothelial cancer. Study in general: Treatment start was followed by blood analysis at 3 weeks (second dose) and again at 6 weeks. Across blood samples, T cells had a median count of approximately 130,000.

Overall study findings and caveats: Durable-benefit patients showed greater tumor-associated blood clone expansion at 3 weeks.

TCRdb keeps only in-frame clones here, not all; method: immunoSEQ multiplex PCR. Among 100,000 or so clones, over 80% were seen once, and the ten largest hold 0.92%. Sampling of each patient yielded between 1 and 8 specimens, collected pretreatment and on-treatment. The clonotype was recovered from a woman at least 80 years old with urothelial cancer. Sequencing used PBMCs, obtained around atezolizumab (anti-PD-L1) treatment.

CDR3 sequence reads: CASRVRDRAREAFF. For the CDR3, the DNA is TGTGCCAGCAGGGTCCGGGACAGGGCCCGTGAAGCTTTCTTT. This chain links TRBV6-5 with TRBJ1-1; TRBD1 aligns across 9 bases. The CDR3 is made up of 14 amino acids. V shed 6 bases and J 7 bases; nucleotides not matched to a gene: 9. In germline, CDR1 is MNHEY, CDR2 SVGAGI.